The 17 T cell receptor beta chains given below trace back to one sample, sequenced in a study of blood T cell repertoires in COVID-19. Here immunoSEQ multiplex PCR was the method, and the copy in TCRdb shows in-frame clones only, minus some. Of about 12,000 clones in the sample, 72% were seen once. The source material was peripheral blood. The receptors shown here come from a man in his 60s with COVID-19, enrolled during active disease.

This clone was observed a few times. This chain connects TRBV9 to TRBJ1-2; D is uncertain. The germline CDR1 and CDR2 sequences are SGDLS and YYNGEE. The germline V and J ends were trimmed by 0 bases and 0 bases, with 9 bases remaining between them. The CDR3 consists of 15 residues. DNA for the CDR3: TGTGCCAGCAGCGTAGGGGTGGAGGCTAACTATGGCTACACCTTC. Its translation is CASSVGVEANYGYTF.

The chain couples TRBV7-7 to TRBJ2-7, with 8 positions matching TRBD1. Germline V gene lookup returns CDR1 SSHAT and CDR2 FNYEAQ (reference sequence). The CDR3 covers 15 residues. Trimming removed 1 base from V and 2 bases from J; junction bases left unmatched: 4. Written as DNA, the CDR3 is TGTGCCAGCAGCTTAGGACAGGGGAAGGCCTACGAGCAGTACTTC. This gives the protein CASSLGQGKAYEQYF.

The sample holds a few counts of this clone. The CDR3 DNA reads TGCGCCAGCAGCTTGGGGACAGGGCAGAGGAACACCGGGGAGCTGTTTTTT. It codes for CASSLGTGQRNTGELFF. The rearrangement links TRBV5-1 to TRBJ2-2; 8 nucleotides align to TRBD1. With V trimmed by 0 bases and J by 1 base, 5 bases remained unmatched. The germline CDR1 and CDR2 sequences are SGHRS and YFSETQ. The CDR3 length is 17 residues.

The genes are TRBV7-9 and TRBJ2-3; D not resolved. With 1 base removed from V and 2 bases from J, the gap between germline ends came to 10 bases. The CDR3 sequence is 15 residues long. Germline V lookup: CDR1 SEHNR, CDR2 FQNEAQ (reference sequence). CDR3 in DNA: TGTGCCAGCAGCTTAGGCGTGACTCCCACAGATACGCAGTATTTT. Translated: CASSLGVTPTDTQYF.

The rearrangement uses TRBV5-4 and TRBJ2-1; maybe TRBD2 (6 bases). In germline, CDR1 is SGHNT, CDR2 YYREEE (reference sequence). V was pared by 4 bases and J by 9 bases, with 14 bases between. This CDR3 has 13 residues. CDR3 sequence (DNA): TGTGCCAGCAGCCCAGGGACTCCCCCTGAGCAGTTCTTC. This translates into CASSPGTPPEQFF.

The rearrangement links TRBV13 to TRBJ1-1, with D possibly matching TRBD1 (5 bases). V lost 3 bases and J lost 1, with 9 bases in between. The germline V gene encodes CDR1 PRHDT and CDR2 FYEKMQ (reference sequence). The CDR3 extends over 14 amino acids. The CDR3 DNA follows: TGTGCCAGCAGCTTCGACAGCCCGAACACTGAAGCTTTCTTT. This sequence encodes CASSFDSPNTEAFF.

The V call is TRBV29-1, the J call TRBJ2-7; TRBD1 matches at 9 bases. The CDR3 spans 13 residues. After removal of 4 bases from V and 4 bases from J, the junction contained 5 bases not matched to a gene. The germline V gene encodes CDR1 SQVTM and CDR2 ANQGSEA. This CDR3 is CSVVWTGDYEQYV. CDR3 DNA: TGCAGCGTTGTGTGGACAGGGGATTACGAGCAGTACGTC.

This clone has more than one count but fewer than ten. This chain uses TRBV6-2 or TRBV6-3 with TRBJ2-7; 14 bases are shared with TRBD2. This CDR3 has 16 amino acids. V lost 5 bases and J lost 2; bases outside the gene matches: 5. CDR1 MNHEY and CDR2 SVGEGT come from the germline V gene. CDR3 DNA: TGTGCCAGCAGTGGACTAGCGGGAGGCCCAACCTACGAGCAGTACGTC. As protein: CASSGLAGGPTYEQYV.

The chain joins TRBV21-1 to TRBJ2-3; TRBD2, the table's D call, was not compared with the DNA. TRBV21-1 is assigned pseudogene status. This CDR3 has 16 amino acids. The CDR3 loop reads CASSINVKPGTDTQYF. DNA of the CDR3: TGTGCCAGCAGCATAAACGTCAAACCGGGCACAGATACGCAGTATTTT.

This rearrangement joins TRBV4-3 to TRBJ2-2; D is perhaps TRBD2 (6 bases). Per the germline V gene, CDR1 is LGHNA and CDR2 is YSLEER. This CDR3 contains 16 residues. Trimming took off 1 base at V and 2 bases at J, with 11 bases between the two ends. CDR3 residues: CASSQGLGGNTGELFF. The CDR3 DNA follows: TGCGCCAGCAGCCAAGGACTAGGAGGCAACACCGGGGAGCTGTTTTTT.

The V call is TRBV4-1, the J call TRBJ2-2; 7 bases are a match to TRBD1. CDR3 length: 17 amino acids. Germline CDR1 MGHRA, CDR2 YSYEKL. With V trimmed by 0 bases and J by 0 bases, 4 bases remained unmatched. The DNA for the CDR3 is TGCGCCAGCAGCCAAGATGCCGGGACAGCGAACACCGGGGAGCTGTTTTTT. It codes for CASSQDAGTANTGELFF.

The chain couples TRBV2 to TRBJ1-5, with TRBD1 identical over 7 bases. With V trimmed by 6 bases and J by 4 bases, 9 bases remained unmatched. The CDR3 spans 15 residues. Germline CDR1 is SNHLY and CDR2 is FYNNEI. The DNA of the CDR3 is TGTGCCAGCAGGCTTGGTCAGGGGGAGAATCAGCCCCAGCATTTT. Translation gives CASRLGQGENQPQHF.

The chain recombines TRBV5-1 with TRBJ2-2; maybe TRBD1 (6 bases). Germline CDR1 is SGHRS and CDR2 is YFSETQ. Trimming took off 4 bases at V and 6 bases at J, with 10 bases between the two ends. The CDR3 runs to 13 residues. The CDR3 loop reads CASSLQGPGELFF. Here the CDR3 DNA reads TGCGCCAGCAGCCTACAGGGCCCCGGGGAGCTGTTTTTT.

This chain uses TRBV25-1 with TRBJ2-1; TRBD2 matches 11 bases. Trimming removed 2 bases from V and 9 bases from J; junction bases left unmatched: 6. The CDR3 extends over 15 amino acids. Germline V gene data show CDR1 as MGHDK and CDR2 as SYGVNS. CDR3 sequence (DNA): TGTGCCAGCAGTGAACCGGGACTAGCGGTAGGTGAGCAGTTCTTC. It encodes CASSEPGLAVGEQFF.

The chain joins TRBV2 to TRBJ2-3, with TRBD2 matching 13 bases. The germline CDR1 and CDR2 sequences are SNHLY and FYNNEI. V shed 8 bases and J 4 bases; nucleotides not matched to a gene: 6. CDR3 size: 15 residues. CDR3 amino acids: CASPGLAGVADTQYF. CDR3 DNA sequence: TGTGCCAGCCCTGGACTAGCGGGAGTCGCAGATACGCAGTATTTT. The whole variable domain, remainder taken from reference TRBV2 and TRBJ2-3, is EPEVTQTPSHQVTQMGQEVILRCVPISNHLYFYWYRQILGQKVEFLVSFYNNEISEKSEIFDDQFSVERPDGSNFTLKIRSTKLEDSAMYFCASPGLAGVADTQYFGPGTRLTVL.

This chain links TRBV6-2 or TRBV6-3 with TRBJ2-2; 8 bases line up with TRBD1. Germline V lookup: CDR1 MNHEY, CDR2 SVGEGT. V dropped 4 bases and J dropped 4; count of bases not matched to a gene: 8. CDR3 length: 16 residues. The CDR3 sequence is CASSLNRGKVTGELFF. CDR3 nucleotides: TGTGCCAGCAGTTTGAACAGGGGGAAAGTCACCGGGGAGCTGTTTTTT.

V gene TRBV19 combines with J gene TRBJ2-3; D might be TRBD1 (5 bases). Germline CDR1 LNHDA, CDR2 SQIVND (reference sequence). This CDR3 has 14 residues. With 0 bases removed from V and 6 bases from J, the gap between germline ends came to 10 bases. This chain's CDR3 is CASSIDGKGDTQYF. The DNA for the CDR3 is TGTGCCAGTAGTATAGATGGGAAGGGGGATACGCAGTATTTT.